The clone carrying this TCR beta chain showed up just once. Different DNA sequences within this sample yield the same CDR3. Participants were aged about 18 to 100 years, lived in around 22 US areas, and enrolled virtually. The trim removed 5 bases at V and 1 base at J, leaving 4 bases unmatched. This CDR3 comprises 15 residues. CDR1 and CDR2 (germline): SGHAT, FQNNGV. Produced via immunoSEQ multiplex PCR; TCRdb's table is partial and in-frame only. Of over 150,000 clones listed, 80% to 85% are singletons. This specimen belongs to a study of blood T cell repertoires in COVID-19. The sample consisted of PBMCs or T cells enriched from blood (not recorded which). This sequence joins TRBV11-2 and TRBJ1-1, with 10 bases identical to TRBD1. The origin of this receptor is a man aged 40-49 years who had recovered from COVID-19. The CDR3 protein is CASSPGQGGNTEAFF. The CDR3 bases are TGTGCCAGCAGCCCCGGACAGGGGGGGAACACTGAAGCTTTCTTT.